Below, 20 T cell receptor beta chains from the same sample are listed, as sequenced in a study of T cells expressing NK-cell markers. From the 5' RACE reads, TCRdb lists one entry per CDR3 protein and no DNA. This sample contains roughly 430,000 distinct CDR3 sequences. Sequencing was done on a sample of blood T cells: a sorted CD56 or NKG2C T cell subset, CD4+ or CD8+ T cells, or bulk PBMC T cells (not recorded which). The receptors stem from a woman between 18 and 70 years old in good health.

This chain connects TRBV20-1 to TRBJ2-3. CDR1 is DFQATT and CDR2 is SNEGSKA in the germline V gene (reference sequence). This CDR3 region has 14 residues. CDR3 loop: CSASRDTSTDTQYF.

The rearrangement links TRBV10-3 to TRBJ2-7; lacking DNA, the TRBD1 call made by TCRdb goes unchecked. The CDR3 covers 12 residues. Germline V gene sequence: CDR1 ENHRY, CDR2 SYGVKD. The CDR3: CAHGDSPKEVYF.

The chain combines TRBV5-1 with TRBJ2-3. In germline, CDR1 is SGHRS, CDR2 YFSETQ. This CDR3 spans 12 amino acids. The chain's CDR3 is CASSLLFDTQYF.

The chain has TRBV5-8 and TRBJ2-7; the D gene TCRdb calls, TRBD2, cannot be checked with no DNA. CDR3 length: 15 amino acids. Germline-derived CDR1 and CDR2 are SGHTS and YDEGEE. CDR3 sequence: CASSSRPAGTYEQYF.

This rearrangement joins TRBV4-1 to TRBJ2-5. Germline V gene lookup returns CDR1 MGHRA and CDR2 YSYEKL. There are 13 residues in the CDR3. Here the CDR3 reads CASSQAYLETQYF.

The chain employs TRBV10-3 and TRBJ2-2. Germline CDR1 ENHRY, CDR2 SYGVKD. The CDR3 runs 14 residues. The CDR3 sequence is CAISEFGNAGELFF.

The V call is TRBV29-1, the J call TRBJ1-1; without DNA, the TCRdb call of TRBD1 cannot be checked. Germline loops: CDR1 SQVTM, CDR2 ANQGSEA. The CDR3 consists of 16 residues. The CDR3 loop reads CSVKTWGGGMNTEAFF.

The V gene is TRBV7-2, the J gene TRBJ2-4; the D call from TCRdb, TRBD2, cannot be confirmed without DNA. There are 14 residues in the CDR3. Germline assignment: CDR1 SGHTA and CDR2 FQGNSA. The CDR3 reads CASSREVLGDIQYF.

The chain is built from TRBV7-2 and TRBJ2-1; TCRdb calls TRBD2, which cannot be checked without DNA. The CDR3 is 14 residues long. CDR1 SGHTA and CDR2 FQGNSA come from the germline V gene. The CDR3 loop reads CASSSAGTSYEQFF.

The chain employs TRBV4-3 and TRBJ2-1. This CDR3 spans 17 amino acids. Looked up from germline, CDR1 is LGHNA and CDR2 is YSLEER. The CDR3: CASSQDLVGGSYNEQFF.

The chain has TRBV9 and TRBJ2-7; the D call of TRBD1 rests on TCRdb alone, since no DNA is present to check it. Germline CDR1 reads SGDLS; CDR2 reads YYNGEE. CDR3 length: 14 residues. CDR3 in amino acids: CASSVRDRSGEQYF.

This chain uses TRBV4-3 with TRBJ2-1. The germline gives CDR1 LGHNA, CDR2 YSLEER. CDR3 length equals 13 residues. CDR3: CASSQLGRHEQFF.

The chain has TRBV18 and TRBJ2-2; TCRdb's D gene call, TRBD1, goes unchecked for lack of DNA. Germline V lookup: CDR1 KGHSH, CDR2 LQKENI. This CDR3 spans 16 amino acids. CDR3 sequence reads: CASSPDRGLNTGELFF.

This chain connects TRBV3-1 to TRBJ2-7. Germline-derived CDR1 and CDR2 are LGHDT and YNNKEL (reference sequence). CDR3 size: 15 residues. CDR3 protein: CASSPESGGSYEQYF.

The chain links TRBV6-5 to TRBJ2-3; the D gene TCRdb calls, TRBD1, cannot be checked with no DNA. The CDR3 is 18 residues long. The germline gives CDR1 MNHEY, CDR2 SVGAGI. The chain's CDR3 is CASSYSPLPQGNTDTQYF.

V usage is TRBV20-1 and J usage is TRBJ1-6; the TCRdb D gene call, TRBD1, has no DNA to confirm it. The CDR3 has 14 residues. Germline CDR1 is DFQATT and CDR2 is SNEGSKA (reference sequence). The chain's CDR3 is CSAREGTGLSPLHF.

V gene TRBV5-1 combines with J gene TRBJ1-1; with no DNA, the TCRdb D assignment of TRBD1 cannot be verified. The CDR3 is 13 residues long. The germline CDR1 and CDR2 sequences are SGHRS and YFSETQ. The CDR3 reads CASSFEGTFTAFF.

CDR3 sequence: CASSVVGGGIDEQYF. The chain combines TRBV9 with TRBJ2-7; checking the TCRdb D call of TRBD1 is not possible without DNA. Germline V gene sequence: CDR1 SGDLS, CDR2 YYNGEE. The CDR3 loop spans 15 amino acids.

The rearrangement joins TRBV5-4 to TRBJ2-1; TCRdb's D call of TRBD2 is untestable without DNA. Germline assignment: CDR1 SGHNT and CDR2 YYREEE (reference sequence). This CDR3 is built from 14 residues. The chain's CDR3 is CASSFLGLDNEQFF.

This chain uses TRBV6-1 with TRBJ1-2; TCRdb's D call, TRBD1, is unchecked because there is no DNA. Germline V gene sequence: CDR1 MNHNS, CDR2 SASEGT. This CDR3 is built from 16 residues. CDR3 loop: CASTPGPLLSDYGYTF.